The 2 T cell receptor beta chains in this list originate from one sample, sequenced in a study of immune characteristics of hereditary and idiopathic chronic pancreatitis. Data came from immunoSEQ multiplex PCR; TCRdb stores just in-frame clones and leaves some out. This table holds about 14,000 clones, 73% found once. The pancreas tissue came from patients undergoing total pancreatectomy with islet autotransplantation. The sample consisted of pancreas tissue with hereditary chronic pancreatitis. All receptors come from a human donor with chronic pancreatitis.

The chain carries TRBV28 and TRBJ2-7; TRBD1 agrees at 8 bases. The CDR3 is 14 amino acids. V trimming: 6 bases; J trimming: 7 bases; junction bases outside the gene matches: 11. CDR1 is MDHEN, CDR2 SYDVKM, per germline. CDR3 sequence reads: CASSSPDRDREQYF. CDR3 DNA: TGTGCCAGCAGCTCCCCGGACAGGGATCGGGAGCAGTACTTC.

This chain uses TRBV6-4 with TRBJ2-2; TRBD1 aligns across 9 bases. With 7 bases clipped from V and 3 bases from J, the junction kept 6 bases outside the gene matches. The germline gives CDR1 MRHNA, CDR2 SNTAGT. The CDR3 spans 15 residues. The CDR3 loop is CASTPTGGDTGELFF. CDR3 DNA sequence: TGTGCCAGCACCCCGACAGGGGGAGACACCGGGGAGCTGTTTTTT.